One and the same sample provided the 20 T cell receptor beta chains below, sequenced in a study of human T cells and chemical hapten exposure. TCRdb used MiXCR to reprocess the 5' RACE reads, holding one entry per CDR3 protein. The sample has around 100,000 distinct CDR3 sequences; approximately 19% are singletons. The authors extracted total RNA from unfractionated whole blood. The receptors here all came from a human donor in good health.

This clonotype was observed a few times. The chain links TRBV27 to TRBJ2-1; D is ambiguous. Between the trimmed V and J ends, which lost 2 bases and 8 bases, there was a span of 10 bases. Germline values: CDR1 MNHEY, CDR2 SMNVEV (reference sequence). There are 13 residues in the CDR3. CDR3 nucleotides: TGTGCCAGCAGTTTACTTACTCTCCATGAGCAGTTCTTC. It translates to CASSLLTLHEQFF.

The chain's CDR3 is CASSLEYGGLEETQYF. The CDR3, as DNA: TGTGCCAGCAGCTTAGAGTACGGGGGTCTGGAGGAGACCCAGTACTTC. The rearrangement links TRBV11-2 to TRBJ2-5, with TRBD2 as a possible D gene (6 bases). V gave up 0 bases and J gave up 5 bases, with 16 bases separating them. Germline CDR1 reads SGHAT; CDR2 reads FQNNGV. CDR3 length: 16 amino acids.

The chain links TRBV5-4 to TRBJ2-1, with TRBD2 matching 13 bases. After removal of 0 bases from V and 7 bases from J, the junction contained 13 bases not matched to a gene. Germline assignment: CDR1 SGHNT and CDR2 YYREEE (reference sequence). The CDR3 sequence is 19 residues long. CDR3 sequence: CASSLEGLAGEWGKNEQFF. The CDR3 DNA follows: TGTGCCAGCAGCTTGGAAGGACTAGCGGGAGAATGGGGGAAGAATGAGCAGTTCTTC.

The CDR3: CASSQGLAGGYEQFF. The CDR3 coding sequence is TGCGCCAGCAGCCAAGGTCTAGCGGGGGGCTATGAGCAGTTCTTC. The V and J genes are TRBV4-1 and TRBJ2-1, with 11 bases matching TRBD2. V lost 1 base and J lost 8; bases outside the gene matches: 4. This CDR3 contains 15 residues. Looked up from germline, CDR1 is MGHRA and CDR2 is YSYEKL.

This clonotype was recorded a few times. The gene calls are TRBV5-1 and TRBJ2-5; D is uncertain. The CDR3 is made up of 12 amino acids. CDR1 is SGHRS, CDR2 YFSETQ, per germline. V was shortened by 0 bases and J by 5 bases, with 5 bases between the two germline ends. CDR3 DNA sequence: TGCGCCAGCAGCTTGGCGTTGGAGACCCAGTACTTC. Translating gives CASSLALETQYF.

CDR3 region: CASSVALAGRQETQYF. The CDR3 bases are TGTGCCAGCAGCGTCGCACTAGCGGGCCGACAAGAGACCCAGTACTTC. This chain links TRBV9 with TRBJ2-5; 9 bases align to TRBD2. This CDR3 comprises 16 residues. Germline V gives CDR1 SGDLS, CDR2 YYNGEE. Trimming removed 2 bases from V and 2 bases from J; junction bases left unmatched: 7.

This clonotype was seen a handful of times. The V call is TRBV9, the J call TRBJ1-2; TRBD1 aligns across 8 bases. Germline V lookup: CDR1 SGDLS, CDR2 YYNGEE. This CDR3 is 15 amino acids long. The trim removed 4 bases at V and 1 base at J, leaving 6 bases unmatched. The CDR3 DNA sequence: TGTGCCAGCAGCCCGACAGGGGACCTTAACTATGGCTACACCTTC. It translates to CASSPTGDLNYGYTF.

Points on this clonotype: A read error is likely, as this CDR3 ends without the conserved phenylalanine or tryptophan. The rearrangement uses TRBV29-1 and TRBJ1-4, with D possibly TRBD1 on 5 matching bases. V lost 3 bases, J lost 8 bases, and 10 bases lay in between. Germline assignment: CDR1 SQVTM and CDR2 ANQGSEA. The CDR3 length is 12 residues. In DNA form, the CDR3 reads TGCAGCGTTGAGAAGGAGGGGGAAAAACTGTTTTTG. It codes for CSVEKEGEKLFL.

This clonotype has just a few counts. The J gene is TRBJ2-5, the V gene TRBV6-5; the D is unclear. This CDR3 comprises 11 residues. V was cut by 6 bases and J by 4 bases, with 6 bases left in between. The germline V gene has CDR1 MNHEY and CDR2 SVGAGI. The CDR3 region is CASRTGETQYF. The CDR3 DNA sequence: TGTGCCAGCAGAACGGGAGAGACCCAGTACTTC.

For this clonotype: One end of the junction fails to match germline, which may point to a read error. This chain links TRBV6-5 with TRBJ1-6; no clear D gene. The length of the CDR3 is 12 residues. The germline V gene encodes CDR1 MNHEY and CDR2 SVGAGI. CDR3 region: CASSYDGVKFYF. CDR3 in DNA: TGTGCCAGCAGTTACGACGGTGTGAAGTTTTACTTT.

The sample holds a few counts of this clonotype. The chain links TRBV14 to TRBJ1-2, with D tentatively TRBD1 (6 bases). This CDR3 contains 15 residues. Germline CDR1 and CDR2: SGHDN and FVKESK. The germline V and J ends were trimmed by 3 bases and 4 bases, with 15 bases remaining between them. The CDR3 coding sequence is TGTGCCAGCAGCCAGTACAGGGTACTAGGCTATGGCTACACCTTC. It codes for CASSQYRVLGYGYTF.

The chain recombines TRBV6-1 with TRBJ2-7; D unclear. V dropped 7 bases and J dropped 2 bases, with 15 bases sitting between them. The CDR3 runs to 14 residues. Germline CDR1 reads MNHNS; CDR2 reads SASEGT. CDR3 sequence (DNA): TGTGCCAGCACCCTCCGGACGGAAGCCTACGAGCAGTACTTC. It codes for CASTLRTEAYEQYF.

The rearrangement joins TRBV20-1 to TRBJ2-1; 9 bases align to TRBD2. The CDR3 is 18 amino acids. Germline values: CDR1 DFQATT, CDR2 SNEGSKA (reference sequence). J gave up 7 bases and V 0 bases, and 16 bases lay outside the gene matches. In DNA, the CDR3 is TGCAGTGCTAGAGATCTCGGGGGAGGGGTTAGCGGGAGAAATGAGCAGTTCTTC. Its protein is CSARDLGGGVSGRNEQFF.

This clonotype was detected only a few times. The gene calls are TRBV7-3 and TRBJ2-1, with 11 positions matching TRBD2. Germline trimming cut 5 bases from V and 8 bases from J; bases unmatched to any gene: 11. Looked up from germline, CDR1 is SGHTA and CDR2 is FQGTGA. There are 16 residues in the CDR3. Written as DNA, the CDR3 is TGTGCCAGCAGCAAAGAGGGACTAGCGGAAGATTATGAGCAGTTCTTC. Translation: CASSKEGLAEDYEQFF. The variable domain in full, with the rest retrieved from reference TRBV7-3 and TRBJ2-1, is GAGVSQTPSNKVTEKGKYVELRCDPISGHTALYWYRQSLGQGPEFLIYFQGTGAADDSGLPNDRFFAVRPEGSVSTLKIQRTERGDSAVYLCASSKEGLAEDYEQFFGPGTRLTVL.

This clonotype turned up a few times. This chain uses TRBV2 with TRBJ2-5, with D perhaps being TRBD1 or TRBD2 (5 bases each). In germline, CDR1 is SNHLY, CDR2 FYNNEI. Trimming removed 8 bases at V and 5 bases at J, with 18 bases between. The CDR3 has 14 amino acids. The CDR3 nucleotides are TGTGCCAGCGAGGGGCCTAGCAAGGAGGAGACCCAGTACTTC. Protein product: CASEGPSKEETQYF.

This clonotype was seen at least ten times. The rearrangement links TRBV5-1 to TRBJ2-1, with TRBD2 matching 10 bases. Germline trimming cut 0 bases from V and 4 bases from J; bases unmatched to any gene: 1. This CDR3 is built from 15 residues. The germline V gene encodes CDR1 SGHRS and CDR2 YFSETQ. The CDR3 bases are TGCGCCAGCAGCTTGGCTAGCGGGGGTTACAATGAGCAGTTCTTC. Encoded protein: CASSLASGGYNEQFF.

The sample holds a few counts of this clonotype. This rearrangement joins TRBV10-3 to TRBJ2-3; D possibly corresponds to TRBD1 (5 bases). The germline V gene has CDR1 ENHRY and CDR2 SYGVKD. V was trimmed by 4 bases and J by 4 bases, leaving 12 bases between them. The length of the CDR3 is 14 residues. CDR3 in DNA: TGTGCCATCAGTGGGGGCCACGAGGCAGATACGCAGTATTTT. Encoded protein: CAISGGHEADTQYF.

A few counts support this clonotype. The V gene is TRBV7-9, the J gene TRBJ2-1; D may correspond to TRBD1 or TRBD2 (5 bases each). The CDR3 spans 17 residues. CDR1 and CDR2 from the germline V gene are SEHNR and FQNEAQ (reference sequence). Trimming took off 6 bases at V and 0 bases at J, with 18 bases between the two ends. The CDR3 nucleotides read TGTGCCAGCAGATCCGACGGGACCCTGAGCTCCTACAATGAGCAGTTCTTC. It yields the protein CASRSDGTLSSYNEQFF.

The chain is built from TRBV12-3 or TRBV12-4 and TRBJ1-2; perhaps TRBD1 as D (5 bases). CDR3 length: 15 residues. V was clipped by 3 bases and J by 3 bases, with 14 bases between them. CDR3 sequence reads: CASSLLGGGYYGYTF. Written as DNA, the CDR3 is TGTGCCAGCAGTTTGTTGGGGGGGGGATACTATGGCTACACCTTC.

V gene TRBV28 combines with J gene TRBJ2-3; 8 bases align to TRBD2. CDR3 length: 16 residues. Germline V gene data show CDR1 as MDHEN and CDR2 as SYDVKM. With V trimmed by 3 bases and J by 4 bases, 9 bases remained unmatched. The chain's CDR3 is CASSLAGGGLADTQYF. CDR3 nucleotides: TGTGCCAGCAGTTTGGCGGGAGGTGGGTTAGCAGATACGCAGTATTTT.